Listed here are 20 T cell receptor beta chains from one sample, sequenced in a study of T-cell memory formation after mild COVID-19. Each CDR3 protein is one row after TCRdb ran MiXCR on the 5' RACE reads. The sample lists about 620,000 distinct CDR3 sequences; more than 15% were seen once. The sample was PBMCs or a T cell subset sorted from them (not recorded which). Source of these receptors: an adult woman who had mild COVID-19 (a few samples of this study predate the infection). Cell type and time point are not known.

A few counts support this clonotype. The chain has TRBV6-2 or TRBV6-3 and TRBJ2-5, with D tentatively TRBD1 (6 bases). The length of the CDR3 is 15 residues. From germline, CDR1 is MNHEY and CDR2 SVGEGT. V lost 5 bases and J lost 4, with 17 bases in between. CDR3 coding DNA: TGTGCCAGCAGTCACGGACGCAGGGGTGGAGAGACCCAGTACTTC. This codes for CASSHGRRGGETQYF.

This clonotype was detected only a few times. This chain uses TRBV12-3 or TRBV12-4 with TRBJ2-7; TRBD1 aligns across 8 bases. J was trimmed by 0 bases and V by 6 bases; bases with no gene match: 4. The CDR3 totals 14 residues. This chain's CDR3 is CASSGQGYSYEQYF. CDR3 DNA sequence: TGTGCCAGCAGCGGACAGGGATACTCCTACGAGCAGTACTTC.

This clonotype was observed a handful of times. This chain links TRBV12-3 or TRBV12-4 with TRBJ2-7; no clear D. V lost 2 bases and J lost 3, with 14 bases in between. The CDR3 loop spans 15 amino acids. CDR3 in DNA: TGTGCCAGCAGTTTATCAGGAAAGGCTGACTACGAGCAGTACTTC. It specifies CASSLSGKADYEQYF.

The V gene is TRBV7-9, the J gene TRBJ1-2, with 8 bases identical to TRBD1. V gave up 6 bases and J gave up 3 bases; unmatched junction bases: 15. Germline loops: CDR1 SEHNR, CDR2 FQNEAQ (reference sequence). There are 17 residues in the CDR3. The CDR3 DNA is TGTGCCAGCAGGGTACTGACTTCTCAGGGGGCGGACTATGGCTACACCTTC. Its translation: CASRVLTSQGADYGYTF.

The V and J genes are TRBV30 and TRBJ2-7, with 9 bases lining up with TRBD1. The ends lost 4 bases at V and 5 bases at J; junction bases unmatched: 9. CDR1 and CDR2 from the germline V gene are GTSNPN and SVGIG (reference sequence). The CDR3 is 14 residues long. This CDR3 reads CAWTPGQGYNEQYF. CDR3 in DNA: TGTGCCTGGACCCCGGGACAGGGATATAACGAGCAGTACTTC. Full variable domain (missing parts from reference TRBV30 and TRBJ2-7): SQTIHQWPATLVQPVGSPLSLECTVEGTSNPNLYWYRQAAGRGLQLLFYSVGIGQISSEVPQNLSASRPQDRQFILSSKKLLLSDSGFYLCAWTPGQGYNEQYFGPGTRLTVT.

The J gene is TRBJ1-2, the V gene TRBV20-1; weak D call: TRBD1 (6 bases). This CDR3 has 15 amino acids. CDR1 is DFQATT, CDR2 SNEGSKA, per germline (reference sequence). V gave up 0 bases and J gave up 5 bases, with 16 bases separating them. The CDR3 region is CSARDLQGRDYGYTF. CDR3 coding DNA: TGCAGTGCTAGAGATTTACAGGGAAGAGATTATGGCTACACCTTC.

Only a few counts were recorded for this clonotype. This chain uses TRBV7-9 with TRBJ2-1; the match to TRBD2 covers 9 bases. Germline loops: CDR1 SEHNR, CDR2 FQNEAQ (reference sequence). V dropped 5 bases and J dropped 4; count of bases not matched to a gene: 9. This CDR3 has 16 residues. CDR3 loop: CASSPRVAGEYNEQFF. The CDR3 coding sequence is TGTGCCAGCAGCCCCCGAGTAGCGGGAGAGTACAATGAGCAGTTCTTC.

The V and J genes are TRBV18 and TRBJ1-4, with 7 bases fitting TRBD1. The CDR3 contains 18 residues. Germline loops: CDR1 KGHSH, CDR2 LQKENI. Trimming cost V 2 bases and J 0 bases; bases outside gene matches: 9. CDR3 nucleotides: TGTGCCAGCTCACCAAAATATATTGGACAGGCAACTAATGAAAAACTGTTTTTT. It codes for CASSPKYIGQATNEKLFF.

The chain employs TRBV7-6 and TRBJ2-1; D unclear. The CDR3 consists of 16 residues. Trimming shortened V by 5 bases and J by 2 bases, and 16 bases separated the two germline ends. Germline assignment: CDR1 SGHVS and CDR2 FNYEAQ. The CDR3 spells CASSLPWARPYNEQFF. The CDR3 DNA reads as TGTGCCAGCAGCCTACCCTGGGCGCGGCCCTACAATGAGCAGTTCTTC.

The chain couples TRBV30 to TRBJ2-5; TRBD2 aligns across 9 bases. This CDR3 comprises 15 residues. Germline CDR1 GTSNPN, CDR2 SVGIG (reference sequence). Germline trimming cut 4 bases from V and 1 base from J; bases unmatched to any gene: 7. DNA for the CDR3: TGTGCCTGGAACCCGGGACTAGCAGGCCAAGAGACCCAGTACTTC. Translating gives CAWNPGLAGQETQYF.

This chain uses TRBV29-1 with TRBJ1-2; 8 bases map to TRBD1. This CDR3 has 14 residues. Germline CDR1 is SQVTM and CDR2 is ANQGSEA. Trimming took 0 bases from V and 4 from J; bases not matched to a gene: 4. CDR3 protein: CSVEDGTGFYGYTF. Here the CDR3 DNA reads TGCAGCGTTGAAGATGGGACAGGCTTCTATGGCTACACCTTC.

This clonotype was counted a few times. The chain employs TRBV14 and TRBJ2-5; 7 bases align to TRBD1. From germline, CDR1 is SGHDN and CDR2 FVKESK. The trim removed 2 bases at V and 2 bases at J, leaving 8 bases unmatched. This CDR3 has 16 amino acids. The CDR3: CASSQFQGVIQETQYF. CDR3 DNA sequence: TGTGCCAGCAGCCAATTTCAGGGGGTGATTCAAGAGACCCAGTACTTC.

This clonotype was detected a few times. This chain links TRBV12-3 or TRBV12-4 with TRBJ2-4; tentative D call: TRBD2 (5 bases). V was cut by 5 bases and J by 0 bases, with 17 bases left in between. The CDR3 loop spans 17 amino acids. CDR3 in amino acids: CASSPRTGTLAKNIQYF. The CDR3, as DNA: TGTGCCAGCAGTCCTCGGACTGGAACATTAGCCAAAAACATTCAGTACTTC.

This clonotype was seen many times. J is TRBJ2-1 and V is TRBV5-1; 8 positions agree with TRBD2. The CDR3 runs 16 residues. The junction had 6 bases not matched to a gene; V was cut back by 0 bases and J by 4 bases. Germline CDR1 SGHRS, CDR2 YFSETQ. The CDR3 bases are TGCGCCAGCAGCTTGGAAGAGGTAGCGGGGTACAATGAGCAGTTCTTC. This codes for CASSLEEVAGYNEQFF.

This rearrangement joins TRBV7-8 to TRBJ2-4; weak D call: TRBD2 (6 bases). The V and J ends lost 5 bases and 3 bases respectively, with 11 bases between them. The CDR3 consists of 14 residues. Germline CDR1 reads SGHVS; CDR2 reads FQNEAQ. In DNA form, the CDR3 reads TGTGCCAGCAGCCTTCAGGGAGGCAAAAACATTCAGTACTTC. It encodes CASSLQGGKNIQYF.

There are a few counts of this clonotype. The V gene is TRBV20-1, the J gene TRBJ2-7; 13 nucleotides align to TRBD2. V lost 0 bases and J lost 0; bases outside the gene matches: 8. The CDR3 consists of 18 residues. Germline lookup yields CDR1 DFQATT and CDR2 SNEGSKA (reference sequence). Here the CDR3 DNA reads TGCAGTGCTAGAGATGCCGGGACTAGCGGGATGAGCTCCTACGAGCAGTACTTC. It yields the protein CSARDAGTSGMSSYEQYF.

This clonotype was counted a few times. The chain is built from TRBV6-5 and TRBJ1-1; D perhaps matches TRBD1 (6 bases). V shed 4 bases and J shed 1 base, with 10 bases lying between them. The CDR3 covers 14 residues. Germline loops: CDR1 MNHEY, CDR2 SVGAGI. CDR3 DNA: TGTGCCAGCAGTTGGATACAGGGGAACACTGAAGCTTTCTTT. Translated, it gives CASSWIQGNTEAFF.

Many counts were recorded for this clonotype. J is TRBJ2-1 and V is TRBV7-6, with D possibly matching TRBD1 (6 bases). V shed 4 bases and J shed 9 bases, with 7 bases lying between them. Germline V gene data show CDR1 as SGHVS and CDR2 as FNYEAQ. The CDR3 is 11 residues long. The CDR3 reads CASSSRGEQFF. The CDR3 DNA follows: TGTGCCAGCAGCTCCAGGGGTGAGCAGTTCTTC.

The chain is built from TRBV4-1 and TRBJ1-5, with 8 bases lining up with TRBD1. The CDR3 length is 16 residues. The V gene's germline CDR1 is MGHRA and CDR2 YSYEKL. Losses at the gene ends were 3 bases for V and 5 bases for J; bases not matched to a gene: 9. Here the CDR3 reads CASSHPSQGAHQPQHF. The CDR3 DNA reads TGCGCCAGCAGCCATCCGTCTCAGGGGGCTCATCAGCCCCAGCATTTT.

This clonotype was observed a handful of times. This chain connects TRBV11-3 to TRBJ2-7; no reliable D call. Trimming pared 3 bases from V and 7 bases from J, leaving 7 bases between. CDR1 and CDR2 (germline): SGHNT, YENEEA. CDR3 length equals 11 residues. CDR3 sequence: CASSFGWEQYF. For the CDR3, the DNA is TGTGCCAGCAGCTTCGGGTGGGAGCAGTACTTC.